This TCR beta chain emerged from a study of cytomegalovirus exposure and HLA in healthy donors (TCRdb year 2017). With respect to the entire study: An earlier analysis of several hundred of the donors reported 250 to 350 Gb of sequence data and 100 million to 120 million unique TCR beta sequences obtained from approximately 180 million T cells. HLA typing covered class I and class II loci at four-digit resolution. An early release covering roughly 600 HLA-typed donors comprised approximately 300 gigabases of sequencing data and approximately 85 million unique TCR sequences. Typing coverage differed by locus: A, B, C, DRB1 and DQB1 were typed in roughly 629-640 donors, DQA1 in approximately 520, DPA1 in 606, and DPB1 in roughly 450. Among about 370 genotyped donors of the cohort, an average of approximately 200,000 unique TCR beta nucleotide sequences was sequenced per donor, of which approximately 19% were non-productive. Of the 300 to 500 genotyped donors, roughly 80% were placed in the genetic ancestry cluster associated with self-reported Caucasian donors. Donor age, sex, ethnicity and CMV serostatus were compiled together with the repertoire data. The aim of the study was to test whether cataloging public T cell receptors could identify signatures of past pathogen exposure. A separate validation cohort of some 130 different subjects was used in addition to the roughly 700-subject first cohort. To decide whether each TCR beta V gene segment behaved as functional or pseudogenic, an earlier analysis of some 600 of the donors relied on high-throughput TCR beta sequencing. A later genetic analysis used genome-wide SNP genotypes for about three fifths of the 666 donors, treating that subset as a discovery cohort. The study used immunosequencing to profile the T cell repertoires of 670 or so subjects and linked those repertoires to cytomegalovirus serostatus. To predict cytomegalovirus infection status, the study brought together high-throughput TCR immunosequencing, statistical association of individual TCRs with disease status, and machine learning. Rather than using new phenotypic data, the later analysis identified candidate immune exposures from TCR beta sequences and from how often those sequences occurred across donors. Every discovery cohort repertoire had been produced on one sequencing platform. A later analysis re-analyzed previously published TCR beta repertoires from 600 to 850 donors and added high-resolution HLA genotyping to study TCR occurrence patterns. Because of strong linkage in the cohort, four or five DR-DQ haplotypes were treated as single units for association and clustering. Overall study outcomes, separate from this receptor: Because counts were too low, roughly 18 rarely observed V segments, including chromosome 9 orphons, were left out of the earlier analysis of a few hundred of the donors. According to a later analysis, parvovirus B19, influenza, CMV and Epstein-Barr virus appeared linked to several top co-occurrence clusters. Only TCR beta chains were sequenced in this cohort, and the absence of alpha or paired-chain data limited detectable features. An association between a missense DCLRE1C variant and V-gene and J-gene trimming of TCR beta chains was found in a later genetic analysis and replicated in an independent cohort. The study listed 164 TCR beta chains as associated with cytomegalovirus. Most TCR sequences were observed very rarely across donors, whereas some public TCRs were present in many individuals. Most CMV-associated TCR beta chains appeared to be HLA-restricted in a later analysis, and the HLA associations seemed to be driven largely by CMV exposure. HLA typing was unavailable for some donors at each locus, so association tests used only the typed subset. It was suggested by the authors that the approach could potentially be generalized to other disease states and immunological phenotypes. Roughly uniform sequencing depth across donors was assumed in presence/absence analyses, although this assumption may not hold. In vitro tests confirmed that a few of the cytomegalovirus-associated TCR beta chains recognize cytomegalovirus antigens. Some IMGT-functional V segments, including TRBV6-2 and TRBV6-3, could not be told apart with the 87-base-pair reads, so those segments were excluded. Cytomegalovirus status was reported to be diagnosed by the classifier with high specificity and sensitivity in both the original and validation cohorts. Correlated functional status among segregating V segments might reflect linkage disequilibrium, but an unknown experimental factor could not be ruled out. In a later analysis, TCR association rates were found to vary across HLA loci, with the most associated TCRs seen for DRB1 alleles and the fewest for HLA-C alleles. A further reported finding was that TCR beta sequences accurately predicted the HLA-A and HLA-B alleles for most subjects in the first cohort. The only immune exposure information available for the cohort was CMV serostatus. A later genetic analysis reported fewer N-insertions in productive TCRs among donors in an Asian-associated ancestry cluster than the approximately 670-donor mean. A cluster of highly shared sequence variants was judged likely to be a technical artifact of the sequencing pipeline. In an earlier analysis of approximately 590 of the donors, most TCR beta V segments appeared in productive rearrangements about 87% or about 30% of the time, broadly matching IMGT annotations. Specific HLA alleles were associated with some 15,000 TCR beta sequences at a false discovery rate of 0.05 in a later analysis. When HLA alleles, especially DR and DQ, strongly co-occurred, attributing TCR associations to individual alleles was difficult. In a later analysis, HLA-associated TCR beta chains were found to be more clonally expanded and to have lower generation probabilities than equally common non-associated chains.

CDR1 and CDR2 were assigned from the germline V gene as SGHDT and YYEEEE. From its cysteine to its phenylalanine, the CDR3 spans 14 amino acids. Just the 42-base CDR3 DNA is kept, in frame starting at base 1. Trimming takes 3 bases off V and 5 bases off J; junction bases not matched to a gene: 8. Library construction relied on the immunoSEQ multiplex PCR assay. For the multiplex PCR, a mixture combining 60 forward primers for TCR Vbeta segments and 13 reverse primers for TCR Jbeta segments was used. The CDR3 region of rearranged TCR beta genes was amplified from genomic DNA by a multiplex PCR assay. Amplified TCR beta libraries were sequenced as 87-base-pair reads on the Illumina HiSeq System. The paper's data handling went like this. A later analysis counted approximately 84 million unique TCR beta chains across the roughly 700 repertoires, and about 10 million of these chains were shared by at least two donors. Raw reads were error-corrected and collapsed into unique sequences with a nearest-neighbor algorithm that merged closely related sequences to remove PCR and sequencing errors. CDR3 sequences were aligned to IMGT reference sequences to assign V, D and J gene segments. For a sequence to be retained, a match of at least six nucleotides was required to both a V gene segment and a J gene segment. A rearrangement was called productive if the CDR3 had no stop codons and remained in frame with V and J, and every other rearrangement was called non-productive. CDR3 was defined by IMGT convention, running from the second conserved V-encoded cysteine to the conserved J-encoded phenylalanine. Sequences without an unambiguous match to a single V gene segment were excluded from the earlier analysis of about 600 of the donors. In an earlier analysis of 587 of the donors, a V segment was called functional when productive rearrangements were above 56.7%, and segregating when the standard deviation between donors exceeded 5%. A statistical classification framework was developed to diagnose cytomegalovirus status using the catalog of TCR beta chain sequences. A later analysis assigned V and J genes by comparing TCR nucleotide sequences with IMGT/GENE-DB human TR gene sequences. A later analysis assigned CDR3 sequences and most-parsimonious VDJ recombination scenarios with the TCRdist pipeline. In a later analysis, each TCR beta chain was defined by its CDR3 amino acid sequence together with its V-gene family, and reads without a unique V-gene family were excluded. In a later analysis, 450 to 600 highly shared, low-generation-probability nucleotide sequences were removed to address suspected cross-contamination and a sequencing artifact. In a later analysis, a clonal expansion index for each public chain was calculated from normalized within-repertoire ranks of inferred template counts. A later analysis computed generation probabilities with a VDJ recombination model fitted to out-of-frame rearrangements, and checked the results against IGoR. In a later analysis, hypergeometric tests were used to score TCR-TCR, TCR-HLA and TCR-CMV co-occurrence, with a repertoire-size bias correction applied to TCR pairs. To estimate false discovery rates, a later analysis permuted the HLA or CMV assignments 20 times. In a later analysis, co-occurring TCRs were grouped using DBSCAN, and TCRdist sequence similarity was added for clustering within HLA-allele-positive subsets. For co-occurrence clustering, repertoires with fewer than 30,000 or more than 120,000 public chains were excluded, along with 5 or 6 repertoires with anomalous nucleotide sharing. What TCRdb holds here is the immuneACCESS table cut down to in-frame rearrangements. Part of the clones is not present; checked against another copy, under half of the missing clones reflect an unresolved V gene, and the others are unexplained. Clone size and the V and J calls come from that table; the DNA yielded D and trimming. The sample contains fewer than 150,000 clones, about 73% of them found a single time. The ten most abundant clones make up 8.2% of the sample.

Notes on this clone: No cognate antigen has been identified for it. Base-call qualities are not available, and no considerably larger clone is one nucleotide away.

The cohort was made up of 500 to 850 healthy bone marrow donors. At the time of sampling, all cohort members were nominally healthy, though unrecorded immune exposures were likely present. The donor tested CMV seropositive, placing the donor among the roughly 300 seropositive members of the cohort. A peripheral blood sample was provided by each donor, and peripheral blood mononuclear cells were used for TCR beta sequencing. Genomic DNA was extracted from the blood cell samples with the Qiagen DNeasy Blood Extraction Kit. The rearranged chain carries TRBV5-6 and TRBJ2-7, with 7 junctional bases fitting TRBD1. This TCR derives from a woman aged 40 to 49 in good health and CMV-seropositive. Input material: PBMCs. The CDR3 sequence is CASSSLTGPDEQYF. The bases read TGTGCCAGCAGCTCGCTGACAGGGCCTGACGAGCAGTACTTC.